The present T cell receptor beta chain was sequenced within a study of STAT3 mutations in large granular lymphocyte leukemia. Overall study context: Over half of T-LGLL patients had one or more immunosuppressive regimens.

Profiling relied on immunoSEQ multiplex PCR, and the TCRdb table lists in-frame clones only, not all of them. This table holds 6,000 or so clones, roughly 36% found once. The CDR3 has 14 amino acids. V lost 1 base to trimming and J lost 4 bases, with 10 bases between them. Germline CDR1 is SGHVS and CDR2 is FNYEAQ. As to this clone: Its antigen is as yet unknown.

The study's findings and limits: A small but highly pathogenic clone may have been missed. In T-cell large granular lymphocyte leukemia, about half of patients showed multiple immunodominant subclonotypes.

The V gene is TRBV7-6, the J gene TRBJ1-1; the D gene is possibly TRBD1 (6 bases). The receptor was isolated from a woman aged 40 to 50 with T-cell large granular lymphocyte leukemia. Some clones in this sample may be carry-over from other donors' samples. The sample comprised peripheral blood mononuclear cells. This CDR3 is CASSLGAGATEAFF. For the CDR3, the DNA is TGTGCCAGCAGCTTAGGTGCAGGGGCCACTGAAGCTTTCTTT.